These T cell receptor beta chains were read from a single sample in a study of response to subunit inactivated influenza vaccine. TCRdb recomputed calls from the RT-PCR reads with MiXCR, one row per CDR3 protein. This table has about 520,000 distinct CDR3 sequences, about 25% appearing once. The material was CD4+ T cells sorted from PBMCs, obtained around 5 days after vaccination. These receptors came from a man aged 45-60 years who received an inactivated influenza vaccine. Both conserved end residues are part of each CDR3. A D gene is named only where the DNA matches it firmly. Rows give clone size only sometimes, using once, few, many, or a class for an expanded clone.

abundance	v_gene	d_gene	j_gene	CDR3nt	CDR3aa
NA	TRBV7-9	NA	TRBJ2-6	TGTGCCAGCAGCCCTCAGTCTGGGGCCAACGTCCTGACTTTC	CASSPQSGANVLTF
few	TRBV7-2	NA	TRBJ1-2	TGTGCCAGCAGCCAGGACGGAGGGCATGGCTACACCTTC	CASSQDGGHGYTF
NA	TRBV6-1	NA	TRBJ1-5	TGTGCCAGCAGGGCAAAGGGCAATCAGCCCCAGCATTTT	CASRAKGNQPQHF
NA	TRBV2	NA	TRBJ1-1	TGTGCCAGCAAGGGCAGTCTCAGGAACACTGAAGCTTTCTTT	CASKGSLRNTEAFF
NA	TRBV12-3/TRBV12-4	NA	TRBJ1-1	TGTGCCAGCAGCCTCACTGCTCGAAACACTGAAGCTTTCTTT	CASSLTARNTEAFF
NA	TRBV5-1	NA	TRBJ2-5	TGCGCCAGCAGCTTGAACACACCGGGAGAGACCCAGTACTTC	CASSLNTPGETQYF
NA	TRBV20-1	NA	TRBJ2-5	TGCAGTGCTAGAGCTCTAGAGACCCAGTACTTC	CSARALETQYF
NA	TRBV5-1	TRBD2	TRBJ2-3	TGCGCCAGCAGCCCTTCCGGGACTACGGCAGATACGCAGTATTTT	CASSPSGTTADTQYF
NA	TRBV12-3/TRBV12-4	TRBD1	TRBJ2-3	TGTGCCAGCAGCCCAGGGGGCGTCAGCACAGATACGCAGTATTTT	CASSPGGVSTDTQYF
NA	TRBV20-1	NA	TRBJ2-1	TGCAGTGCTAGTTACGGGATCAGTAATGAGCAGTTCTTC	CSASYGISNEQFF
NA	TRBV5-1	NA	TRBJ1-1	TGCGCCAGCAGTGCGGGGCCTTTTAACACTGAAGCTTTCTTT	CASSAGPFNTEAFF
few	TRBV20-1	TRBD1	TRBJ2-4	TGCAGTGCTAGCAGGGGGCTTGGCAAAAACATTCAGTACTTC	CSASRGLGKNIQYF
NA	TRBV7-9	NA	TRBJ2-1	TGTGCCAGCAGCTTAGAGGGGGGCCTTCACAATGAGCAGTTCTTC	CASSLEGGLHNEQFF
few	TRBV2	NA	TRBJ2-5	TGTGCCAGTGCAGTAGGCTACGAGGCGAGCCAGTACTTC	CASAVGYEASQYF
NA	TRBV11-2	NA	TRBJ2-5	TGTGCCAGCAGCTTAGACGAAAAAGAGACCCAGTACTTC	CASSLDEKETQYF
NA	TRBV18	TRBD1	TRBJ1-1	TGTGCCAGCTCAGACAGGGGGCTCGACACTGAAGCTTTCTTT	CASSDRGLDTEAFF
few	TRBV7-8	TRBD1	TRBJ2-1	TGTGCCAGCAGCTCCCGGGACAGATCTTTGGATGAGCAGTTCTTC	CASSSRDRSLDEQFF
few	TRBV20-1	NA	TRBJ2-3	TGCAGTGCTAGAGCCGGGTCCTTCACAGATACGCAGTATTTT	CSARAGSFTDTQYF
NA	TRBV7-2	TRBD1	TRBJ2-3	TGTGCCAGCAGCCGGGACAGGGCAGATACGCAGTATTTT	CASSRDRADTQYF
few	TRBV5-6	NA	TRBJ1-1	TGTGCCAGCAGCTCCCCTTTGGTGGGCACTGAAGCTTTCTTT	CASSSPLVGTEAFF
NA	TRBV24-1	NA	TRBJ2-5	TGTGCCACCAGTGACCCTAACAGGGACCCAGAGACCCAGTACTTC	CATSDPNRDPETQYF
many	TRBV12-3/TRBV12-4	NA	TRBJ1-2	TGTGCCAGCAGTATAGCACAGGGATACACCTTC	CASSIAQGYTF
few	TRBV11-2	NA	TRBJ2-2	TGTGCCAGCAGCTTATTTAGGGGCTTTTCGGCCACCGGGGAGCTGTTTTTT	CASSLFRGFSATGELFF
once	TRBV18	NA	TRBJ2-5	TGTGCCAGCTCACCACGTTCGGAGACCCAGTACTTC	CASSPRSETQYF
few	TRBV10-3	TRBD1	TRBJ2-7	TGTGCCATCAGGACCGGGACAGGGAATGCCTACGAGCAGTACTTC	CAIRTGTGNAYEQYF
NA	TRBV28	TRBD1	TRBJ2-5	TGTGCCAGCAGTTTTGGACAGGGCCGGGGGACCCAGTACTTC	CASSFGQGRGTQYF
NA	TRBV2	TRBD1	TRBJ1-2	TGTGCCAGCAGTGAAGAGGGACAGTATGGCTACACCTTC	CASSEEGQYGYTF
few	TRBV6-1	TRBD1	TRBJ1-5	TGTGCCACCTCCTCGACAGGGGGCAATCAGCCCCAGCATTTT	CATSSTGGNQPQHF
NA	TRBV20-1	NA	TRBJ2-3	TGCAGTGCTAGAGCACCATGGGGTACGCAGTATTTT	CSARAPWGTQYF
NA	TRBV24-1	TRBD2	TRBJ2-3	TGTGCCACCAGTGACATTAGCGGGATAGGAGCAGATACGCAGTATTTT	CATSDISGIGADTQYF
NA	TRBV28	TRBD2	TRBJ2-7	TGTGCCAGCAGTTTCCCTAGCGGGAGTTACGAGCAGTACTTC	CASSFPSGSYEQYF
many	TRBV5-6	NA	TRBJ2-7	TGTGCCAGCAGCTTGGGATCGCAGCAGGGATACGAGCAGTACTTC	CASSLGSQQGYEQYF
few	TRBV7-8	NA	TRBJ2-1	TGTGCCAGCAGCTTAGCATTGGTATCCTACAATGAGCAGTTCTTC	CASSLALVSYNEQFF
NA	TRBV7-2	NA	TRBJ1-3	TGTGCCAGCACCATTAATACGGCTGGAAACACCATATATTTT	CASTINTAGNTIYF
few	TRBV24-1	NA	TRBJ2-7	TGTGCCACCAGTGATTTGAGAGGTCGGCAGTACTTC	CATSDLRGRQYF
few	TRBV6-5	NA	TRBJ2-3	TGTGCCAGCAGTTACTCGTACAGGGCTAGCACAGATACGCAGTATTTT	CASSYSYRASTDTQYF
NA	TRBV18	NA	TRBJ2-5	TGTGCCAGCTCACCTGGGAAGGGCCAAGAGACCCAGTACTTC	CASSPGKGQETQYF
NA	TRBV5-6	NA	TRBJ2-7	TGTGCCAGCAGCTTCTACAATCAGGGAAACGAGCAGTACTTC	CASSFYNQGNEQYF
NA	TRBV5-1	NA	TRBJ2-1	TGCGCCAGCGCTTCGACAGGTAGTCGGAAGGATGAGCAGTTCTTC	CASASTGSRKDEQFF